Following are 9 T cell receptor beta chains from one sample sequenced in a study of glioma-infiltrating T cells after dendritic cell vaccination. The protocol was immunoSEQ multiplex PCR, while the TCRdb copy is restricted to in-frame clones and leaves out a portion. Altogether under 130,000 clones are present, roughly 76% being singletons, with the ten largest covering about 12%. The sequencing used blood, collected before dendritic cell vaccination. The receptors shown here come from a human donor with glioblastoma.

This clone was observed a handful of times. J is TRBJ2-1 and V is TRBV19; 9 bases are shared with TRBD2. Germline V CDR1 and CDR2: LNHDA, SQIVND (reference sequence). With V trimmed by 7 bases and J by 3 bases, 10 bases remained unmatched. The CDR3 has 16 amino acids. CDR3 region: CASTPSLAGFYNEQFF. Here the CDR3 DNA reads TGTGCCAGTACCCCCAGCCTAGCGGGGTTCTACAATGAGCAGTTCTTC.

The chain couples TRBV13 to TRBJ1-2; TRBD1 might be the D (6 bases). Trimming removed 5 bases at V and 7 bases at J, with 17 bases between. The CDR3 consists of 14 residues. From germline, CDR1 is PRHDT and CDR2 FYEKMQ (reference sequence). The CDR3 DNA reads TGTGCCAGCAGCCCCGGGCGGGGGCTCGGTGGCTACACCTTC. Its translation is CASSPGRGLGGYTF.

The rearrangement links TRBV4-1 to TRBJ1-6; D gene uncertain. The CDR3 runs 16 residues. Germline V gene data show CDR1 as MGHRA and CDR2 as YSYEKL. V lost 0 bases to trimming and J lost 2 bases, with 8 bases between them. The CDR3 DNA sequence: TGCGCCAGCAGCCAAGAATGGGGAGCCTATAATTCACCCCTCCACTTT. This encodes CASSQEWGAYNSPLHF.

V gene TRBV6-7 combines with J gene TRBJ1-6; D perhaps matches TRBD1 (6 bases). TRBV6-7 qualifies as an ORF whose function is uncertain. V lost 4 bases and J 0 bases, leaving 16 bases between the germline ends. The CDR3 loop spans 18 amino acids. The CDR3 loop is CASSSGEWVISYNSPLHF. CDR3 in DNA: TGTGCCAGCAGTTCAGGGGAGTGGGTAATCTCCTATAATTCACCCCTCCACTTT.

CDR3 residues: CASSSQTTGGHEAFF. In DNA, the CDR3 is TGTGCCAGCAGCTCCCAAACGACAGGGGGCCATGAAGCTTTCTTT. This rearrangement joins TRBV7-8 to TRBJ1-1, with 10 positions matching TRBD1. The CDR3 is 15 amino acids. Trimming removed 4 bases from V and 7 bases from J; junction bases left unmatched: 9. Per germline, CDR1 SGHVS and CDR2 FQNEAQ.

The sample holds one count of this clone. The CDR3 nucleotides read TGCGCCAGCAGCTTAACCGGTGACGAGCAGTACTTC. Amino acids: CASSLTGDEQYF. The chain employs TRBV5-1 and TRBJ2-7; D unresolved. The CDR3 has 12 residues. Germline CDR1 SGHRS, CDR2 YFSETQ. Trimming removed 2 bases at V and 5 bases at J, with 8 bases between.

Worth noting for this clone: At one boundary the junction diverges from the germline segment, which might be a read error. The V and J genes are TRBV9 and TRBJ1-6; the D gene is possibly TRBD1 (6 bases). Germline V gives CDR1 SGDLS, CDR2 YYNGEE. The CDR3 totals 16 residues. The CDR3: CAGSVDRSSYNSPLHF. The CDR3 region has the DNA TGTGCCGGCAGCGTAGACAGGTCCTCCTATAATTCACCCCTCCACTTT.

CDR3 residues: CASSQDSGLPTDTQYF. CDR3 nucleotide sequence: TGCGCCAGCAGCCAAGACTCGGGACTCCCCACAGATACGCAGTATTTT. The V gene is TRBV4-1, the J gene TRBJ2-3; possibly TRBD2 for D (6 bases). This CDR3 is built from 16 residues. Trimming took off 0 bases at V and 2 bases at J, with 12 bases between the two ends. Germline V lookup: CDR1 MGHRA, CDR2 YSYEKL.

The chain employs TRBV4-3 and TRBJ2-1, with a weak D call TRBD2 (5 bases). Germline V gene sequence: CDR1 LGHNA, CDR2 YSLEER. The CDR3 contains 15 residues. Trimming cost V 0 bases and J 10 bases, with 16 bases left between them. CDR3 sequence: CASSQELTRAGEQFF. CDR3 sequence (DNA): TGCGCCAGCAGCCAAGAGCTGACACGCGCGGGCGAGCAGTTCTTC.